Sequencing of this TCR beta chain was carried out in a study of graft-versus-host responses after intestinal transplantation. About the study: Recipients had transplants, and these were multivisceral, liver-intestinal, or isolated intestinal. Anti-thymocyte globulin induction, then tacrolimus and steroids for approximately 3 years, went to all recipients. Study-wide results and caveats: GvH clones turned up in recipient marrow; some had shown up first in ileum or blood. Among circulating GvH clones, peak levels were associated with early post-transplant declines in HvG clones.

TCRdb's copy holds only in-frame clones and misses some; the assay was immunoSEQ multiplex PCR. The profile shows about 18,000 clones, 83% of them singletons. Grafts had their tissue processed, releasing intraepithelial and lamina propria lymphocytes. Trimming removed 2 bases from V and 0 bases from J, with 7 bases in between. Germline V gene sequence: CDR1 LNHDA, CDR2 SQIVND (reference sequence). This CDR3 contains 14 residues. On this clone: Its antigen is unidentified.

The sample here was ileum tissue, taken approximately 83 weeks after intestinal transplantation. The rearrangement joins TRBV19 to TRBJ1-1; D is unresolved. The source of this sequence is a human patient who received an intestinal transplant, so some T cells may come from the graft donor. In nucleotides, the CDR3 is TGTGCCAGTAGTATACGGACGATGAACACTGAAGCTTTCTTT. It codes for CASSIRTMNTEAFF.